The rows below give T cell receptor beta chains drawn from one sample of a study of long-term antiretroviral therapy in people with HIV. Repertoires were generated with immunoSEQ multiplex PCR, while TCRdb's copy carries only in-frame clones and drops some. Among about 25,000 clones listed, approximately 86% were seen once. The sequencing used unsorted PBMCs, collected 1.2 years after starting antiretroviral therapy. All receptors derive from a man in his fifties with HIV. Each CDR3 is given with its conserved first and last residue. The D gene is left open where the match is weak. Clone size is not always given. Where it is, it says once, few, many or a class for expanded clones.

j_gene | abundance | d_gene | v_gene | CDR3aa | CDR3nt
TRBJ1-5 | - | TRBD1 | TRBV28 | CASSLMTGAQPQHF | TGTGCCAGCAGTTTAATGACAGGGGCTCAGCCCCAGCATTTT
TRBJ2-7 | - | TRBD1 | TRBV28 | CASRRTGLAYEQYF | TGTGCCAGCAGACGGACAGGCCTAGCCTACGAGCAGTACTTC
TRBJ2-3 | - | - | TRBV9 | CASSVAGTDTQYF | TGTGCCAGCAGCGTAGCTGGAACAGATACGCAGTATTTT
TRBJ1-1 | - | - | TRBV30 | CAWSVSTGAEAFF | TGTGCCTGGAGTGTGTCAACCGGAGCTGAAGCTTTCTTT
TRBJ2-3 | - | TRBD2 | TRBV11-2 | CASREASTDTQYF | TGTGCCAGCCGGGAGGCTTCTACAGATACGCAGTATTTT
TRBJ1-1 | - | - | TRBV20-1 | CSATRGTEAFF | TGCAGTGCTACCAGGGGCACTGAAGCTTTCTTT
TRBJ1-1 | few | - | TRBV2 | CASRADERANTEAFF | TGTGCCAGCAGGGCGGACGAGAGGGCGAACACTGAAGCTTTCTTT
TRBJ2-2 | once | - | TRBV27 | CASSLPGTGELFF | TGTGCCAGCAGTCTCCCGGGAACCGGGGAGCTGTTTTTT
TRBJ1-3 | - | - | TRBV6-5 | CASSPGDSGNTIYF | TGTGCCAGCAGCCCAGGGGACTCTGGAAACACCATATATTTT
TRBJ2-3 | - | - | TRBV2 | CASSFSRGDTQYF | TGTGCCAGCAGCTTTAGCAGGGGCGATACGCAGTATTTT
TRBJ1-3 | once | - | TRBV5-6 | CASSLMASGNTIYF | TGTGCCAGCAGCTTGATGGCCTCTGGAAACACCATATATTTT
TRBJ1-3 | - | TRBD1 | TRBV6-6 | CASRLRGQGDGNTIYF | TGTGCCAGCAGGCTGCGGGGACAGGGAGATGGAAACACCATATATTTT
TRBJ2-5 | - | TRBD1 | TRBV29-1 | CSGLGGTGDRRQETQYF | TGCAGCGGGTTGGGCGGGACAGGGGACAGGCGGCAAGAGACCCAGTACTTC
TRBJ1-1 | - | TRBD1 | TRBV29-1 | CSVEGQGYSNTEAFF | TGCAGCGTTGAAGGACAGGGGTATTCGAACACTGAAGCTTTCTTT
TRBJ1-4 | - | - | TRBV18 | CASSQTQGEEKLFF | TGTGCCAGCTCCCAAACACAGGGAGAAGAAAAACTGTTTTTT
TRBJ1-1 | - | TRBD1 | TRBV7-2 | CASSLAVQGRAFF | TGTGCCAGCAGCTTAGCGGTACAGGGGAGGGCTTTCTTT
TRBJ2-1 | - | TRBD2 | TRBV4-1 | CASRTSGGEYEQFF | TGCGCCAGCAGGACTAGCGGGGGGGAGTATGAGCAGTTCTTC
TRBJ2-1 | - | - | TRBV6-5 | CASSYHEGSGNEQFF | TGTGCCAGCAGTTATCATGAGGGGTCGGGCAATGAGCAGTTCTTC
TRBJ1-6 | once | TRBD1 | TRBV5-1 | CASSPDRVGNSPLHF | TGCGCCAGCAGCCCCGACAGGGTTGGTAATTCACCCCTCCACTTT
TRBJ1-1 | - | - | TRBV7-8 | CASSLRQLNTEAFF | TGTGCCAGCAGCCTCCGACAGCTGAACACTGAAGCTTTCTTT
TRBJ1-3 | once | - | TRBV5-6 | CASSHSGGNTIYF | TGTGCCAGCAGCCATTCAGGGGGAAACACCATATATTTT
TRBJ1-1 | - | - | TRBV6-5 | CASSYSRGEAFF | TGTGCCAGCAGTTACTCGAGGGGTGAAGCTTTCTTT
TRBJ2-1 | - | - | TRBV19 | CASSMGGDNEQFF | TGTGCCAGTAGTATGGGTGGAGACAATGAGCAGTTCTTC
TRBJ1-4 | - | - | TRBV28 | CASSLILDEKLFF | TGTGCCAGCAGTTTGATACTGGACGAAAAACTGTTTTTT
TRBJ2-5 | - | - | TRBV27 | CASRPRALVETQYF | TGTGCCAGCAGGCCCAGGGCCCTCGTGGAGACCCAGTACTTC
TRBJ1-6 | - | TRBD1 | TRBV2 | CASFLSGTGVSPLHF | TGTGCCAGCTTCCTCTCCGGGACAGGGGTTTCACCCCTCCACTTT
TRBJ2-5 | - | - | TRBV28 | CASSRLGQEGTQYF | TGTGCCAGCAGTCGTTTGGGCCAAGAGGGGACCCAGTACTTC
TRBJ1-1 | - | - | TRBV30 | CAWSVVVNTEAFF | TGTGCCTGGAGTGTAGTCGTGAACACTGAAGCTTTCTTT
TRBJ2-2 | - | - | TRBV12-5 | CASGLAPGPGELFF | TGTGCTAGTGGTTTAGCCCCGGGACCCGGGGAGCTGTTTTTT
TRBJ2-2 | - | TRBD2 | TRBV28 | CASSFSGGVSGELFF | TGTGCCAGCAGTTTTAGCGGGGGGGTATCCGGGGAGCTGTTTTTT
TRBJ2-7 | - | - | TRBV15 | CATRQGTNDEQYF | TGTGCCACCAGGCAGGGGACAAACGACGAGCAGTACTTC
TRBJ2-3 | - | TRBD2 | TRBV28 | CASSLGGTDTQYF | TGTGCCAGCAGTTTGGGGGGGACAGATACGCAGTATTTT
TRBJ2-2 | - | TRBD1 | TRBV9 | CASSASYRGWAGELFF | TGTGCCAGCAGCGCCTCGTACAGGGGATGGGCCGGGGAGCTGTTTTTT
TRBJ1-2 | - | TRBD1 | TRBV6-5 | CAVRGDSYGYTF | TGTGCCGTAAGAGGGGACAGCTATGGCTACACCTTC
TRBJ2-3 | - | - | TRBV19 | CASRGKGTDTQYF | TGTGCCAGTAGGGGGAAAGGAACAGATACGCAGTATTTT
TRBJ1-2 | - | - | TRBV2 | CASGSDPEEAGYTF | TGTGCCAGCGGCTCCGACCCAGAGGAAGCTGGCTACACCTTC
TRBJ1-2 | few | TRBD1 | TRBV2 | CASSYRGQLDGYTF | TGTGCCAGCAGCTACAGGGGGCAGCTAGATGGCTACACCTTC
TRBJ2-5 | once | - | TRBV9 | CASSPPWGETQYF | TGTGCCAGCAGCCCCCCATGGGGTGAGACCCAGTACTTC
TRBJ2-7 | - | TRBD2 | TRBV5-5 | CASSLTSGNYEQYF | TGTGCCAGCAGCTTGACTAGCGGAAACTACGAGCAGTACTTC
TRBJ2-5 | medium-sized | - | TRBV5-1 | CASAERRAETQYF | TGCGCCAGCGCCGAAAGGAGGGCAGAGACCCAGTACTTC
TRBJ2-1 | - | - | TRBV7-9 | CASSLVGVNEQFF | TGTGCCAGCAGCTTAGTCGGGGTTAATGAGCAGTTCTTC
TRBJ1-2 | - | TRBD1 | TRBV25-1 | CASSVTDRGYGYTF | TGTGCCAGCAGTGTGACCGACAGGGGCTATGGCTACACCTTC
TRBJ1-4 | - | TRBD1 | TRBV5-1 | CASSLEGQSNEKLFF | TGCGCCAGCAGCTTGGAGGGACAGAGTAATGAAAAACTGTTTTTT
TRBJ2-7 | - | - | TRBV4-3 | CASSQGGFGPRNYEQYF | TGCGCCAGCAGCCAAGGAGGTTTCGGGCCCCGAAACTACGAGCAGTACTTC
TRBJ2-1 | - | - | TRBV13 | CASSFTRRVNEQFF | TGTGCCAGCAGCTTCACAAGGAGGGTTAATGAGCAGTTCTTC